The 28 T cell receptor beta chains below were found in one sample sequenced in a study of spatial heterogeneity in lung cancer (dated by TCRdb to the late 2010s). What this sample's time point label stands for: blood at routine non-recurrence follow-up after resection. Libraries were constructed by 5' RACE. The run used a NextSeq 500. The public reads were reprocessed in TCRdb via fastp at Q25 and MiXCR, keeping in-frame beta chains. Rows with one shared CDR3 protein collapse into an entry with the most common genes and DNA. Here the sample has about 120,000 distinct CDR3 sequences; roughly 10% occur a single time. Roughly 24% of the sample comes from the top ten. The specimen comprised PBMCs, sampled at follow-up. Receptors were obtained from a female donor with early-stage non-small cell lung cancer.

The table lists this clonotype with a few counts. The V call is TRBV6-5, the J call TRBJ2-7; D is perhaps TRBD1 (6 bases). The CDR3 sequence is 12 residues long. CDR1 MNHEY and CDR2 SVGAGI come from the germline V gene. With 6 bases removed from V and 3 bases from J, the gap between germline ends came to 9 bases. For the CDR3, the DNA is TGTGCCAGCAGAAAACAGGGCTACGAGCAGTACTTC. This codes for CASRKQGYEQYF.

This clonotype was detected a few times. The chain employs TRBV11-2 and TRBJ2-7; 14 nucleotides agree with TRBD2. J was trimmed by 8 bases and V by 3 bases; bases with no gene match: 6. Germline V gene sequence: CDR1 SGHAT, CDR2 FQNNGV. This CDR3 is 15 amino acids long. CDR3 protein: CASSFGTSGRSQQYF. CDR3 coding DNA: TGTGCCAGCAGCTTCGGGACTAGCGGGAGATCCCAGCAGTACTTC. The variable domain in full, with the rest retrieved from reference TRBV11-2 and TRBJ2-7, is EAGVAQSPRYKIIEKRQSVAFWCNPISGHATLYWYQQILGQGPKLLIQFQNNGVVDDSQLPKDRFSAERLKGVDSTLKIQPAKLEDSAVYLCASSFGTSGRSQQYFGPGTRLTVT.

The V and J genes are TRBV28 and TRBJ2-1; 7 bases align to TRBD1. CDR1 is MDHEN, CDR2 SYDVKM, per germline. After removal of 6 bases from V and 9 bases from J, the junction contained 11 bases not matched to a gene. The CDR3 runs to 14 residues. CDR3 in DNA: TGTGCCAGCAGCAACAGGGGTCTTAGGGGTGAGCAGTTCTTC. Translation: CASSNRGLRGEQFF.

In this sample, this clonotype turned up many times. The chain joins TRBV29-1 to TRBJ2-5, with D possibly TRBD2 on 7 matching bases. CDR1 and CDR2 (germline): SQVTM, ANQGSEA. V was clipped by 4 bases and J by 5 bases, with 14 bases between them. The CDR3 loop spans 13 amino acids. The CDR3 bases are TGCAGCGTTGGTCGCGGGGGCCACGAGACCCAGTACTTC. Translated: CSVGRGGHETQYF.

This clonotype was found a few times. DNA for the CDR3: TGTGCCAGCAGCCCCCGTTTTAGCGGGAGGGTCGGGGAGCTGTTTTTT. Protein: CASSPRFSGRVGELFF. This chain connects TRBV7-2 to TRBJ2-2, with 11 bases that match TRBD2. CDR1 SGHTA and CDR2 FQGNSA come from the germline V gene. J was trimmed by 7 bases and V by 5 bases; bases with no gene match: 9. The CDR3 consists of 16 residues.

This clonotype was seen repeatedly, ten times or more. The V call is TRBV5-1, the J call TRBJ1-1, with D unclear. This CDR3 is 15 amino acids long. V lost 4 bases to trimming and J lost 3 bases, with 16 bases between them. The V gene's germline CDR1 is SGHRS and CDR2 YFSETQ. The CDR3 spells CASSREVGGYTEAFF. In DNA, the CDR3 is TGCGCCAGCAGCCGGGAGGTTGGCGGATACACTGAAGCTTTCTTT.

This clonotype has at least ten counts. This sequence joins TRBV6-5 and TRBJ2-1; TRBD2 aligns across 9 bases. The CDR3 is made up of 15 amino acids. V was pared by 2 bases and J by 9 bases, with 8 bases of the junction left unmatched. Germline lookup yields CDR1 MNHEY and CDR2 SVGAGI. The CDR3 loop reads CASSYEAGGPGEQFF. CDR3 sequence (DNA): TGTGCCAGCAGTTACGAAGCGGGAGGACCCGGTGAGCAGTTCTTC.

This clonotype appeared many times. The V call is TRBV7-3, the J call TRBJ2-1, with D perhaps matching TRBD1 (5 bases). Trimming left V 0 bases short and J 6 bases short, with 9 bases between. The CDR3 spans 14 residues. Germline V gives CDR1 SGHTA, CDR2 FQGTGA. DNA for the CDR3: TGTGCCAGCAGCTTAACGGGGCTGGTCAATGAGCAGTTCTTC. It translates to CASSLTGLVNEQFF. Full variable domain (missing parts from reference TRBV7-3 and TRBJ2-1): GAGVSQTPSNKVTEKGKYVELRCDPISGHTALYWYRQSLGQGPEFLIYFQGTGAADDSGLPNDRFFAVRPEGSVSTLKIQRTERGDSAVYLCASSLTGLVNEQFFGPGTRLTVL.

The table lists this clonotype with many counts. The CDR3 is CASSLGGTQYF. CDR3 nucleotides: TGTGCCAGCAGTTTAGGAGGGACCCAGTACTTC. The J gene is TRBJ2-5, the V gene TRBV12-3 or TRBV12-4; D is undetermined. Trimming cost V 1 base and J 7 bases, with 4 bases left between them. This CDR3 has 11 amino acids.

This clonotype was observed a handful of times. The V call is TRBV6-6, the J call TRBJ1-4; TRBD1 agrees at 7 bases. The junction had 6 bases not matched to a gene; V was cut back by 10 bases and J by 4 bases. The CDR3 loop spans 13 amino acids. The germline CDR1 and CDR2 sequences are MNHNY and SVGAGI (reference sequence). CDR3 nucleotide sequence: TGTGCCACACGGGACAGCGATAATGAAAAACTGTTTTTT. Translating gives CATRDSDNEKLFF.

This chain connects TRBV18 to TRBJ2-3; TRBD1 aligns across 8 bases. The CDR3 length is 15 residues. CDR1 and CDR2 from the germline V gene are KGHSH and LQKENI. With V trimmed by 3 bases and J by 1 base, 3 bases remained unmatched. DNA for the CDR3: TGTGCCAGCTCACCCCTGACAGGGGGCACAGATACGCAGTATTTT. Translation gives CASSPLTGGTDTQYF.

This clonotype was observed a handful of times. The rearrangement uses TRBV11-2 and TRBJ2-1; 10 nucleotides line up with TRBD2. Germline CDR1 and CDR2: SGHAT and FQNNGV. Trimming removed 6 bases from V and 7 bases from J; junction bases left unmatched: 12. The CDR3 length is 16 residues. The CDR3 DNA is TGTGCCAGCAGATTAAGCGGGAGGGGAATGTTGAATGAGCAGTTCTTC. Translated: CASRLSGRGMLNEQFF.

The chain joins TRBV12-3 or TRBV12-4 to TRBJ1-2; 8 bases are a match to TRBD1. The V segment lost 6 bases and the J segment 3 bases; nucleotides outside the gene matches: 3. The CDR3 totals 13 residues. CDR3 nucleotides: TGTGCCAGCAGCCGGGACAGGTACTATGGCTACACCTTC. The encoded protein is CASSRDRYYGYTF.

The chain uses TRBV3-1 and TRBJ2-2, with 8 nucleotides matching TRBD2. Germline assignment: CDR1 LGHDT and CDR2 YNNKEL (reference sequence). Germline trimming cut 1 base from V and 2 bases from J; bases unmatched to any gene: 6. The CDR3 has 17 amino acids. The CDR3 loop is CASSQVGLAGNTGELFF. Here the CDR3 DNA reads TGTGCCAGCAGCCAAGTAGGGCTAGCGGGTAACACCGGGGAGCTGTTTTTT.

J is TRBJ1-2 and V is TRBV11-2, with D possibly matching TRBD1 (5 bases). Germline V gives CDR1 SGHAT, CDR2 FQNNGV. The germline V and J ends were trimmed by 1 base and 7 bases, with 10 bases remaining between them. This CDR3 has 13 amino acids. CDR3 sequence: CASSLVGQGGYTF. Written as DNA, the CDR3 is TGTGCCAGCAGCTTAGTTGGCCAGGGTGGCTACACCTTC.

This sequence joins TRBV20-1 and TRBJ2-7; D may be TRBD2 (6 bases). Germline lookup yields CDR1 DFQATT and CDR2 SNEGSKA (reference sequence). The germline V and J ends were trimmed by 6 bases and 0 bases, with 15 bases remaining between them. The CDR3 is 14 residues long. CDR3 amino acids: CSAGEDTDSYEQYF. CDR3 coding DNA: TGCAGTGCAGGGGAGGACACCGACTCCTACGAGCAGTACTTC.

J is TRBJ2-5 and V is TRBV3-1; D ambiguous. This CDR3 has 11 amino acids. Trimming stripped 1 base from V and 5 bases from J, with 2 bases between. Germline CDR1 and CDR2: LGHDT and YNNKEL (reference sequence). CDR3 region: CASSQVETQYF. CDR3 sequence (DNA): TGTGCCAGCAGCCAAGTGGAGACCCAGTACTTC.

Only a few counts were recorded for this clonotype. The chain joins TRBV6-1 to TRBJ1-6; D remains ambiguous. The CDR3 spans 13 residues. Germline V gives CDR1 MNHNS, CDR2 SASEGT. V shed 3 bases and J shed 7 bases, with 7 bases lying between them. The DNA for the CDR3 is TGTGCCAGCAGTGACCAGGTCAATTCACCCCTCCACTTT. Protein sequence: CASSDQVNSPLHF.

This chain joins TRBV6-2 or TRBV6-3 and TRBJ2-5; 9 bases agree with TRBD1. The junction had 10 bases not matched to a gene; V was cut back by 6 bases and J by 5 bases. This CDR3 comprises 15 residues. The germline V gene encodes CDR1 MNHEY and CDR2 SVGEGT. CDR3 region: CASSRDRARWETQYF. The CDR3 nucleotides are TGTGCCAGCAGCCGGGACAGGGCTCGTTGGGAGACCCAGTACTTC.

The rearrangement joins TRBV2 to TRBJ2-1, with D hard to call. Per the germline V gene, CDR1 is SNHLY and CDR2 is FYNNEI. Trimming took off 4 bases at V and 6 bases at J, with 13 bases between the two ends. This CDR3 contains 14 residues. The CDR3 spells CASSGTRTGNEQFF. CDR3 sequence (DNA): TGTGCCAGCAGTGGGACCCGAACGGGCAATGAGCAGTTCTTC.

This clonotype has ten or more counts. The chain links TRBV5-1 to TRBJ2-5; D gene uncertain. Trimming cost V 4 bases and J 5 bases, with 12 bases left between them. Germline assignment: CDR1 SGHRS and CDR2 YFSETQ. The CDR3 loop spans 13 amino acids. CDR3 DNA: TGCGCCAGCAGCCCGCGCTTCGGCGAGACCCAGTACTTC. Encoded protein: CASSPRFGETQYF.

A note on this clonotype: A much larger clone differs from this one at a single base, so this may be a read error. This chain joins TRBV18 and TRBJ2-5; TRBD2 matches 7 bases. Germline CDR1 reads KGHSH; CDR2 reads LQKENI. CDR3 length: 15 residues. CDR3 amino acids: CATSPRSGFQETQYF. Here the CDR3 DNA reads TGTGCCACCTCACCACGTAGCGGGTTCCAAGAGACCCAGTACTTC.

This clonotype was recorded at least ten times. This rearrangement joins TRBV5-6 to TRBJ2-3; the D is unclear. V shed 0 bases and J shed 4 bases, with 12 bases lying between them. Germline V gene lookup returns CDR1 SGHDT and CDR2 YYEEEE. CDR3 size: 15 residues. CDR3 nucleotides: TGTGCCAGCAGCTTGGGGTTTCGGGCCGCAGATACGCAGTATTTT. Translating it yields CASSLGFRAADTQYF.

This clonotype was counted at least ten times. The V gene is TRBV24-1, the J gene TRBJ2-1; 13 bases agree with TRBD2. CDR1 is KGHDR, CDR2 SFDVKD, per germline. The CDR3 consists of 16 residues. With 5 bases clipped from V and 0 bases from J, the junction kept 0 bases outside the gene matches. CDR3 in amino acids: CATSGTSGSSYNEQFF. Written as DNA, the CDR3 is TGTGCCACCAGTGGGACTAGCGGGAGCTCCTACAATGAGCAGTTCTTC.

CDR3 sequence (DNA): TGTGCCAGCAGTAACGGGGGATCCAATGAGCAGTTCTTC. Amino acids: CASSNGGSNEQFF. V usage is TRBV6-5 and J usage is TRBJ2-1, with a tentative D call TRBD2 (6 bases). This CDR3 contains 13 residues. The V and J ends lost 5 bases and 6 bases respectively, with 11 bases between them. Per germline, CDR1 MNHEY and CDR2 SVGAGI.

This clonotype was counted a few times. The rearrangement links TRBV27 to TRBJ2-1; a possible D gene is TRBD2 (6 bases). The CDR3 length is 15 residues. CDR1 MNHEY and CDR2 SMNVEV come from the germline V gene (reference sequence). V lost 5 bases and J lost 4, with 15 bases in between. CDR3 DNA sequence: TGTGCCAGCAGTACGGGCCTAGCGCGTTACAATGAGCAGTTCTTC. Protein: CASSTGLARYNEQFF.

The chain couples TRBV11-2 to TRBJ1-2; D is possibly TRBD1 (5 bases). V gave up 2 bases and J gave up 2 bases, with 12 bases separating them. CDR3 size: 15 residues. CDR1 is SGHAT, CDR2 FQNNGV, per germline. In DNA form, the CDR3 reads TGTGCCAGCAGCTTATTGCCGGGGACGAACTATGGCTACACCTTC. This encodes CASSLLPGTNYGYTF.

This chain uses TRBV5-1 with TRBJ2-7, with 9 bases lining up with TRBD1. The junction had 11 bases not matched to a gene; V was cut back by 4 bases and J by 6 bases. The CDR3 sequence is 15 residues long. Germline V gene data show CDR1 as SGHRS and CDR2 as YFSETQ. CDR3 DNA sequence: TGCGCCAGCAGCCTCATAGGGACAGGGACGGCCGAGCAGTACTTC. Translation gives CASSLIGTGTAEQYF. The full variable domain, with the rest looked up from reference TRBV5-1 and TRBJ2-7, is KAGVTQTPRYLIKTRGQQVTLSCSPISGHRSVSWYQQTPGQGLQFLFEYFSETQRNKGNFPGRFSGRQFSNSRSEMNVSTLELGDSALYLCASSLIGTGTAEQYFGPGTRLTVT.